Sequencing of this T cell receptor beta chain was carried out in a study of radiation and T cells in renal cell carcinoma (TCRdb year 2020). Study-level background: Samples were obtained from a clinical trial, in which 15 Gy stereotactic body radiation therapy was delivered to primary renal cell carcinomas and nephrectomy was performed 4 weeks later. A total of 50 to 55 samples underwent TCR beta sequencing, made up of 25 or so tumors and roughly 27 peripheral blood samples. In the approximately 53 samples combined, 4 million to 5 million unique CDR3 nucleotide sequences were found, encoding about 2.7 million unique CDR3 amino acid sequences.

The time point label, as the study defines it: blood 2 weeks post-SBRT. Sample treatment or condition, as interpreted from the label and publication: 15 Gy SBRT to primary tumor, nephrectomy 4 weeks later. Serial peripheral blood from radiation-treated patients was sampled at baseline, 2 weeks and 4 weeks after SBRT to track tumor-enriched clonotypes. Renal cell carcinoma with clear cell pathology was present in all patients. The QIAamp DNA Blood Mini Kit (Qiagen) was used to prepare genomic DNA for TCR sequencing. Samples were included in the analyses only if all quality control checks were passed. Following the manufacturer's recommendations, the immunoSEQ kit was used to generate TCR beta libraries from genomic DNA. For library preparation, a first multiplex PCR was performed with proprietary primers, followed by a second PCR in which unique barcodes were added, and bead cleanups were performed after each round. Each sample batch included a kit-provided positive control reaction and a negative control reaction. The final libraries were assessed on an Agilent 4200 TapeStation D1000 ScreenTape, pooled by volume, and quantified by qPCR. An Illumina NextSeq500 fitted with a MidOutput 150-cycle cartridge performed the sequencing, running 156 Read1 cycles and 15 Index1 cycles with the kit's custom primers. The pooled library was loaded at approximately 1 pM with a 20% PhiX control spike-in. The authors' pipeline ran thus. Vendor-processed data were analyzed in R, and a clonotype was defined as all T cells sharing the same CDR3 nucleotide sequence. For clone abundance analyses, frequencies were normalized to the 10,000 most abundant clones per sample. Before analysis, public T cell clones were removed, and these numbered fewer than six per sample on average. Tumor-enriched clonotypes and baseline blood-enriched clonotypes were defined as those with an abundance difference of at least 32-fold between compartments. A beta-binomial differential abundance model was used to identify clonotypes that expanded or contracted between blood time points. Tumor-blood repertoire similarity was measured with the Baroni-Urbani and Buser coefficient, and group comparisons used two-tailed Wilcoxon tests in R. Held by TCRdb, this immuneACCESS table contains in-frame sequences only and omits some clones. Under half of the omission traces to an unresolved V gene where checked; the cause of the rest is unknown. The DNA gave D and trimming, while V, J and clone size come from that table. Within this sample are tens of thousands of clones, with 80% of them counted one time only. The biggest ten clones account for 25% to 35% of the sample.

What the study reported, not specific to this receptor: In blood, the top tumor clonotypes increased from baseline to 2 weeks after radiation and then shrank by 4 weeks, which suggests a temporary expansion of tumor-resident clones. Changes in the blood repertoire were not tracked past 4 weeks after treatment. The single-armed trial design could not address effects of radiation dose or scheduling on the TCR repertoire. Because pretreatment tumor biopsies were not available, the study could not determine whether clonotypes were already present within the tumor at baseline.

The CDR3, cysteine through phenylalanine, is 14 amino acids long. Only the CDR3 DNA is retained, 42 bases long and in frame from the first base. Relative to germline, V is missing 4 bases and J is missing 8 bases, with 9 bases of the junction outside any gene match. The germline V gene (reference sequence) sets CDR1 to GTSNPN and CDR2 to SVGIG. This clone was picked up a small number of times. No antigen is known for it. The sample holds no much larger clone one base away, and base qualities are not on file. The source was blood, collected from a patient whose treatment included radiotherapy and nephrectomy. The TCR was taken from a woman between 65 and 79 years old with renal cell carcinoma. The chain uses TRBV30 and TRBJ1-2; 11 bases in the junction line up with TRBD1. The DNA sequence is as follows: TGTGCCTGGACCTCCGGACAGGGGGCGAGAGGCTACACCTTC. Its translation is CAWTSGQGARGYTF.